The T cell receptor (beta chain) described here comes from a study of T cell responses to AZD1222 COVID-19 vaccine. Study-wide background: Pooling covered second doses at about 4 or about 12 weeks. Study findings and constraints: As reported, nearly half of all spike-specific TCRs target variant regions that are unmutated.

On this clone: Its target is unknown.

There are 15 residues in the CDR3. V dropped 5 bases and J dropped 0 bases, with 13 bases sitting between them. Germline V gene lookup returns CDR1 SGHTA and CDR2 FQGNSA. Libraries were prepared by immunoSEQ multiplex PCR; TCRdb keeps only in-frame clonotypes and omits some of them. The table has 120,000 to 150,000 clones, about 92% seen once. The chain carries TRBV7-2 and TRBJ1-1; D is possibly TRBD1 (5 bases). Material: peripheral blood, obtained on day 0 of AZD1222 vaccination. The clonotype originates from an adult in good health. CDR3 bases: TGTGCCAGCAGCCACGGGGGGGTCCTGAACACTGAAGCTTTCTTT. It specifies CASSHGGVLNTEAFF.